Listed below are T cell receptor beta chains from one sample, sequenced in a study of T cells after yellow fever vaccination. One entry per CDR3 protein results from TCRdb running MiXCR on the 5' RACE reads. The profile shows some 300,000 distinct CDR3 sequences, approximately 8% of them singletons. The specimen was PBMCs, collected more than 40 days after the first yellow fever vaccination. The source of these receptors is a man aged 18-30 years who received the YFV17D yellow fever vaccine. Each CDR3 is given with its conserved first and last residue. The order of the fields is J gene, D gene, V gene, CDR3 protein. The D gene is left open where the match is weak.

TRBJ1-5 . TRBV19 CASSIVGQSNQPQHF
TRBJ2-1 TRBD2 TRBV11-2 CASSPSGTSGRDEQFF
TRBJ2-3 . TRBV15 CATSRDRVTDTQYF
TRBJ2-1 TRBD2 TRBV6-1 CASSDPGAGGQDEQFF
TRBJ2-2 . TRBV11-2 CASSFRKTGNTGELFF
TRBJ2-3 . TRBV20-1 CSARVGADTQYF
TRBJ2-2 TRBD1 TRBV5-1 CASSFDRGGSTGELFF
TRBJ2-1 . TRBV5-4 CASSLATRGLLGNEQFF
TRBJ2-2 . TRBV27 CASSAINTGELFF
TRBJ2-7 . TRBV4-3 CASSQGILEAGEQYF
TRBJ2-5 TRBD2 TRBV28 CASSLAGDAEETQYF
TRBJ1-1 . TRBV7-6 CASSPMRGEAEAFF
TRBJ2-1 TRBD1 TRBV11-3 CASSNRQGWGEDEQFF
TRBJ2-1 TRBD2 TRBV20-1 CSARDGASGLVEQFF
TRBJ2-3 . TRBV5-1 CASSLAVTADTQYF
TRBJ2-6 . TRBV5-1 CASSLGGDPGANVLTF
TRBJ2-7 TRBD1 TRBV5-5 CASSLSRTGAYEQYF